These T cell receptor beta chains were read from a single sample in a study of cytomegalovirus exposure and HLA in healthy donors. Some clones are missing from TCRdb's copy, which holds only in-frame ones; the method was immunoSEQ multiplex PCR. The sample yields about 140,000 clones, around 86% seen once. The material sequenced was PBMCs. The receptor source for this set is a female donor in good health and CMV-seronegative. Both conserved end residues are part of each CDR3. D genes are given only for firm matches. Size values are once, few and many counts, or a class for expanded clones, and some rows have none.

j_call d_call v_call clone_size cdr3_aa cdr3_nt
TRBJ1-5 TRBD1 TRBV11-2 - CASSLTGRGQPQHF TGTGCCAGCAGCTTGACAGGGCGGGGTCAGCCCCAGCATTTT
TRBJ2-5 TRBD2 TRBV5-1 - CASSFTSGSSETQYF TGCGCCAGCAGCTTTACTAGCGGGAGTTCGGAGACCCAGTACTTC
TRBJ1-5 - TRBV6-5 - CASKTGHQPQHF TGTGCCAGCAAAACAGGGCATCAGCCCCAGCATTTT
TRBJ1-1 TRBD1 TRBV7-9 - CASSTKGDSKPNTEAFF TGTGCCAGCAGCACCAAGGGGGACAGTAAACCGAACACTGAAGCTTTCTTT
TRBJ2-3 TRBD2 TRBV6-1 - CASIAGGATDTQYF TGTGCCAGCATAGCGGGAGGAGCCACAGATACGCAGTATTTT
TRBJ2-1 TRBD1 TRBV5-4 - CASSSRGYNEQFF TGTGCCAGCAGCTCCAGGGGGTACAATGAGCAGTTCTTC
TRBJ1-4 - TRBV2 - CASSLSGATNEKLFF TGTGCCAGCAGCCTCTCGGGTGCAACTAATGAAAAACTGTTTTTT
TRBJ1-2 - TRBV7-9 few CASSQRLGYTF TGTGCCAGCAGCCAGAGGCTTGGCTACACCTTC
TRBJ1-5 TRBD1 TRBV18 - CASSPAGTGFQPQHF TGTGCCAGCTCACCCGCCGGGACAGGGTTTCAGCCCCAGCATTTT
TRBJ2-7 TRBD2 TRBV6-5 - CASSYSGLAGGYEQYF TGTGCCAGCAGTTACTCTGGACTAGCGGGAGGCTACGAGCAGTACTTC
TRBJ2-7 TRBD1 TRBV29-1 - CSAVRTGGYEQYF TGCAGCGCCGTGCGGACAGGGGGCTACGAGCAGTACTTC
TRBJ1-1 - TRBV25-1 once CASGSGGAGTEAFF TGTGCCAGCGGAAGTGGAGGGGCAGGGACTGAAGCTTTCTTT
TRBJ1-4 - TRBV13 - CASSFRSNGGEKLFF TGTGCCAGCAGCTTTCGTTCCAACGGGGGTGAAAAACTGTTTTTT
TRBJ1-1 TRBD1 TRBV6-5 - CASIITQGAVTEAFF TGTGCCAGCATTATTACACAGGGGGCGGTTACTGAAGCTTTCTTT
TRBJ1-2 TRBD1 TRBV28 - CATMWTGKVGYTF TGTGCCACCATGTGGACAGGGAAAGTTGGCTACACCTTC
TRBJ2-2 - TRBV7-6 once CASSSLLGLTGELFF TGTGCCAGCAGCTCTCTTCTCGGGTTAACCGGGGAGCTGTTTTTT
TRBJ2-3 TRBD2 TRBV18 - CASSPLAGGPRDTQYF TGTGCCAGCTCACCCCTAGCGGGAGGGCCACGAGATACGCAGTATTTT
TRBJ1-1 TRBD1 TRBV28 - CASSLGTGNTEAFF TGTGCCAGCAGTTTAGGGACAGGGAACACTGAAGCTTTCTTT
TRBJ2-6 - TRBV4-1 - CASSQEGGARGANVLTF TGCGCCAGCAGCCAAGAAGGAGGGGCGCGCGGGGCCAACGTCCTGACTTTC
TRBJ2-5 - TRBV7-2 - CASSYIGEETQYF TGTGCCAGCAGCTACATCGGGGAAGAGACCCAGTACTTC
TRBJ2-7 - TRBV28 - CASSFARGIYEQYF TGTGCCAGCAGTTTTGCCAGGGGAATCTACGAGCAGTACTTC
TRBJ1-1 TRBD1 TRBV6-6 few CASSGTGLGTEAFF TGTGCCAGCAGTGGGACAGGTTTGGGCACTGAAGCTTTCTTT
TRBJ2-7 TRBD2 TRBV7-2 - CASSFKRESYEQYF TGTGCCAGCAGCTTCAAGCGGGAGAGCTACGAGCAGTACTTC
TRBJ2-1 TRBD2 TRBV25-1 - CASSELETVPSGYNEQFF TGTGCCAGCAGTGAACTAGAAACGGTGCCTAGCGGGTACAATGAGCAGTTCTTC
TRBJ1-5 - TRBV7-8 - CASSLFQGPNQPQHF TGTGCCAGCAGCTTATTTCAGGGCCCCAATCAGCCCCAGCATTTT
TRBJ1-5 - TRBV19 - CASSMRQQVYNQPQHF TGTGCCAGTAGTATGAGACAGCAAGTCTATAATCAGCCCCAGCATTTT
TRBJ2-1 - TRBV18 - CASSARTNLASYNEQFF TGTGCCAGCTCCGCGCGGACAAACTTAGCCTCCTACAATGAGCAGTTCTTC
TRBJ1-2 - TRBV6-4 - CASSSSTGNYGYTF -
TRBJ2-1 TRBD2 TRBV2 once CASRLAGPYNEQFF TGTGCCAGCAGACTAGCGGGGCCCTACAATGAGCAGTTCTTC
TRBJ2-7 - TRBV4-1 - CASSPVSHSYEQYF TGCGCCAGCAGCCCCGTGAGCCACTCCTACGAGCAGTACTTC
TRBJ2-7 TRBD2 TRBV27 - CASTESAGGLYEQYF TGTGCCAGCACCGAATCAGCGGGAGGGCTATACGAGCAGTACTTC
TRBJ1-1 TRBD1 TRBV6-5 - CASSYQGEDTEAFF TGTGCCAGCAGTTATCAGGGGGAGGACACTGAAGCTTTCTTT
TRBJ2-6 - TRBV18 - CASSPTGGASGANVLTF TGTGCCAGCTCACCCACAGGCGGTGCTTCCGGGGCCAACGTCCTGACTTTC
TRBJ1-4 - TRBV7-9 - CASSLQGSTTNEKLFF TGTGCCAGCAGCTTACAGGGGTCCACAACTAATGAAAAACTGTTTTTT
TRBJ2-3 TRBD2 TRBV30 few CAWTGAGGWDADTQYF TGTGCCTGGACTGGGGCGGGAGGGTGGGATGCAGATACGCAGTATTTT
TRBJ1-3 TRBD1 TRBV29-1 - CSVGDRKSSGNTIYF TGCAGCGTTGGGGACAGGAAAAGCTCTGGAAACACCATATATTTT
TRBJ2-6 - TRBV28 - CASSLFGAGANVLTF TGTGCCAGCAGTTTATTCGGAGCTGGGGCCAACGTCCTGACTTTC
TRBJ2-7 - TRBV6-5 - CASSYSASADYEQYF TGTGCCAGCAGTTACTCGGCTAGCGCAGACTACGAGCAGTACTTC
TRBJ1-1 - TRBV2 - CASSNRGNTEAFF TGTGCCAGCAGTAATAGGGGTAACACTGAAGCTTTCTTT
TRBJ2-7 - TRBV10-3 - CAISVTNYEQYF TGTGCCATCAGTGTGACTAACTACGAGCAGTACTTC
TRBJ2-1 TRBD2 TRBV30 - CAWSPSGSYNEQFF TGTGCCTGGAGTCCTAGCGGCTCCTACAATGAGCAGTTCTTC